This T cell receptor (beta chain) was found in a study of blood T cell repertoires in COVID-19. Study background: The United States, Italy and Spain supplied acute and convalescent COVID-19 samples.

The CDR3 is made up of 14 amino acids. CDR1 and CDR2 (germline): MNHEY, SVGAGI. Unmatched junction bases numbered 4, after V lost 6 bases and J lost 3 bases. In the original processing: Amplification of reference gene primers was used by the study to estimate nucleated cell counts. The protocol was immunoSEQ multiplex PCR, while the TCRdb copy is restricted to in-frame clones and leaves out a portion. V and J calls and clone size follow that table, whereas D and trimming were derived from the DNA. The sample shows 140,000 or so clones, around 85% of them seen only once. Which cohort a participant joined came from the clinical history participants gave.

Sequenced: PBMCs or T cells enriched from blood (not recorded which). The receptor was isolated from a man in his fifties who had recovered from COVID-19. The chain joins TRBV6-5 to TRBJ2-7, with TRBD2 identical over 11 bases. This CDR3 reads CASSLLAGDYEQYF. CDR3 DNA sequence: TGTGCCAGCAGCCTACTAGCGGGGGACTACGAGCAGTACTTC.